This TCR beta chain was captured in a study of blood T cell repertoires in COVID-19. Study background: Researchers got acute and convalescent COVID-19 samples from the United States, Italy and Spain. T cells, B-cell-depleted T cells, or PBMCs supplied cDNA or gDNA.

Original data processing: Cell counts per sample came from amplifying reference gene primers. Libraries were prepared by immunoSEQ multiplex PCR; TCRdb keeps only in-frame clonotypes and omits some of them. V, J and clone size are those of that table, while D and trimming were read from the DNA. The sample consists of approximately 150,000 clones, about nine tenths of them appearing once. V was pared by 5 bases and J by 1 base, with 9 bases between. CDR1 is LNHDA, CDR2 SQIVND, per germline (reference sequence). This CDR3 has 15 residues. The receptor was isolated from a woman in her 50s with acute or convalescent COVID-19. Source material: peripheral blood. The chain employs TRBV19 and TRBJ2-6; possibly TRBD1 for D (5 bases). CDR3 bases: TGTGCCAGTAGTCCAGGGTCTTCTGGGGCCAACGTCCTGACTTTC. Protein sequence: CASSPGSSGANVLTF.